The 9 T cell receptor beta chains reported below all come from one sample, sequenced in a study of blood T cells in healthy people across ages. The second PCR ran about 6 to 11 cycles with a sample-barcoded 5' primer and J-beta primers. TCRdb analysed the 5' RACE reads with MiXCR anew, one entry per CDR3 protein. The data show about 1.8 million distinct CDR3 sequences, roughly 50% seen once. The sequenced sample consisted of blood. These receptors were taken from a woman aged 40 to 50 in good health.

The CDR3: CASSWGPLGETQYF. The CDR3 coding sequence is TGTGCCAGCAGCTGGGGGCCGTTAGGAGAGACCCAGTACTTC. The chain has TRBV7-2 and TRBJ2-5; tentatively, D is TRBD1 (6 bases). With 4 bases removed from V and 4 bases from J, the gap between germline ends came to 13 bases. This CDR3 is built from 14 residues. Per the germline V gene, CDR1 is SGHTA and CDR2 is FQGNSA.

This clonotype was seen once. The chain has TRBV29-1 and TRBJ2-7; TRBD1 is a possible D gene (6 bases). From germline, CDR1 is SQVTM and CDR2 ANQGSEA. Between the trimmed V and J ends, which lost 4 bases and 7 bases, there was a span of 17 bases. The CDR3 extends over 13 amino acids. The CDR3: CSVAKGVNNEQYF. CDR3 DNA: TGCAGCGTTGCGAAGGGGGTGAACAATGAGCAGTACTTC.

This clonotype was found once. The rearrangement uses TRBV20-1 and TRBJ1-6; no clear D. V lost 3 bases and J lost 9, with 12 bases in between. The germline V gene has CDR1 DFQATT and CDR2 SNEGSKA (reference sequence). The CDR3 runs to 13 residues. The CDR3: CSASSSQTSPLHF. DNA of the CDR3: TGCAGTGCTAGTAGTTCGCAGACTTCACCCCTCCACTTT.

This clonotype has only a few counts. At one of its ends the junction is not consistent with the germline gene, which may arise from a read error. V usage is TRBV7-7 and J usage is TRBJ2-1; 7 bases are shared with TRBD1. Germline lookup yields CDR1 SSHAT and CDR2 FNYEAQ (reference sequence). The CDR3 covers 15 residues. CDR3 nucleotide sequence: TGTGCTAGCAGCTTAGGGGGCAGGGGCTACAATGAGCAGTTCTTC. Amino acids: CASSLGGRGYNEQFF.

The gene calls are TRBV12-3 or TRBV12-4 and TRBJ2-7, with D perhaps TRBD1 (5 bases). Trimming removed 8 bases at V and 2 bases at J, with 16 bases between. CDR3 length: 14 amino acids. In nucleotides, the CDR3 is TGTGCCAGCGGTGCAGGGTGGCCTCCCTACGAGCAGTACTTC. Encoded protein: CASGAGWPPYEQYF.

The J gene is TRBJ2-3, the V gene TRBV13; D possibly corresponds to TRBD1 (6 bases). V dropped 6 bases and J dropped 2 bases, with 21 bases sitting between them. Germline CDR1 is PRHDT and CDR2 is FYEKMQ (reference sequence). The CDR3 has 17 amino acids. CDR3 DNA sequence: TGTGCCAGCAGACCAAACCCCGGACAGCACCTCACAGATACGCAGTATTTT. Encoded protein: CASRPNPGQHLTDTQYF.

This clonotype was seen a few times. This rearrangement joins TRBV24-1 to TRBJ2-3; weak D call: TRBD1 (5 bases). This CDR3 comprises 16 residues. V lost 1 base and J lost 1, with 11 bases in between. In germline, CDR1 is KGHDR, CDR2 SFDVKD. Here the CDR3 DNA reads TGTGCCACCAGTGATTTAGGGGCAGGACGCACAGATACGCAGTATTTT. Translation gives CATSDLGAGRTDTQYF.

This clonotype was recorded a few times. V and J are TRBV5-1 and TRBJ2-7; D may match TRBD1 or TRBD2 (5 bases each). The CDR3 contains 15 residues. CDR1 SGHRS and CDR2 YFSETQ come from the germline V gene. V lost 4 bases and J lost 1, with 15 bases in between. Here the CDR3 DNA reads TGCGCCAGCAGCCCCGGGACGTATCCTTCCTACGAGCAGTACTTC. Encoded protein: CASSPGTYPSYEQYF.

This rearrangement joins TRBV15 to TRBJ2-1; D gene ambiguous. CDR1 and CDR2 from the germline V gene are LNHNV and YYDKDF (reference sequence). V lost 2 bases, J lost 7 bases, and 12 bases lay in between. CDR3 length: 14 residues. The CDR3: CATSRITALNEQFF. CDR3 DNA: TGTGCCACCAGCAGAATTACCGCTTTGAATGAGCAGTTCTTC.